This entry concerns a single TCR beta chain. Trimming pared 8 bases from V and 4 bases from J, leaving 14 bases between. The CDR3 spans 13 residues. Germline CDR1 reads WSHSY; CDR2 reads SAAADI. Original analysis: Nucleated cell counts were estimated from reference gene primer amplification. The assay was immunoSEQ multiplex PCR, and TCRdb's table has in-frame clones only and misses some. V and J calls plus clone size are reproduced from that table; the DNA served to infer D and trimming. The repertoire consists of some 66,000 clones, with 65% to 90% occurring once and the leading ten covering about 6.2%. The data derive from a study of blood T cell repertoires in COVID-19. About the study: The cDNA or gDNA used as material had been derived from T cells, B-cell-depleted T cells, or PBMCs.

This TCR came from a man aged 55 to 70 with acute or convalescent COVID-19. Sample: peripheral blood. The chain combines TRBV10-2 with TRBJ1-2; tentatively, D is TRBD1 (5 bases). CDR3 residues: CASSSTALYGYTF. The CDR3 DNA reads as TGCGCCAGCTCCTCGACAGCCCTCTATGGCTACACCTTC.